This section outlines one T cell receptor beta chain sequence together with its context. This sample was included in a study of shared clonotypes between healthy human individuals. The germline CDR1 and CDR2 sequences are MDHEN and SYDVKM. V dropped 5 bases and J dropped 0; count of bases not matched to a gene: 10. The length of the CDR3 is 16 residues. Only in-frame clones appear in the TCRdb table, and some are missing; sequencing was by immunoSEQ multiplex PCR. The sample consists of over a million clones, approximately 76% of them appearing once. The TCR sequence derives from a man between 18 and 29 years old in good health. This rearrangement joins TRBV28 to TRBJ2-7; 7 nucleotides agree with TRBD1. Sequencing was performed on memory CD4+ T cells sorted from blood. The subset denotes: CD45RA-negative fraction. The CDR3 spells CASSGWGQSSSYEQYF. The CDR3 DNA sequence: TGTGCCAGCAGTGGTTGGGGACAGTCGAGCTCCTACGAGCAGTACTTC. The whole variable domain, remainder taken from reference TRBV28 and TRBJ2-7, is DVKVTQSSRYLVKRTGEKVFLECVQDMDHENMFWYRQDPGLGLRLIYFSYDVKMKEKGDIPEGYSVSREKKERFSLILESASTNQTSMYLCASSGWGQSSSYEQYFGPGTRLTVT.